The 9 T cell receptor beta chains presented below share a single source sample, sequenced in a study of shared clonotypes between healthy human individuals. Profiling relied on immunoSEQ multiplex PCR, and the TCRdb table lists in-frame clones only, not all of them. The table records about 2,500,000 clones, approximately 94% of them present only once. Sequenced sample: naive CD4+ T cells sorted from blood. Subset reported: CD45RA+ positively selected. Every receptor here comes from a man between 18 and 35 years old in good health.

Only a few counts were recorded for this clone. Other nucleotide sequences in the sample specify the same CDR3. This chain connects TRBV5-1 to TRBJ1-1; D unresolved. The ends were cut back, 0 bases at V and 0 bases at J, with 6 bases in the middle. The CDR3 consists of 14 residues. Germline lookup yields CDR1 SGHRS and CDR2 YFSETQ. CDR3 DNA sequence: TGCGCCAGCAGCTTGGGGGGAATGAACACTGAAGCTTTCTTT. As protein: CASSLGGMNTEAFF.

This clone was counted once. V usage is TRBV9 and J usage is TRBJ2-5, with D tentatively TRBD1 or TRBD2 (5 bases each). Germline V gene data show CDR1 as SGDLS and CDR2 as YYNGEE. CDR3 length: 14 residues. V gave up 6 bases and J gave up 1 base, with 13 bases separating them. The CDR3 coding sequence is TGTGCCAGCAACCCTCGGGGCGTCCAAGAGACCCAGTACTTC. It encodes CASNPRGVQETQYF. The complete variable domain, with remaining parts taken from reference TRBV9 and TRBJ2-5, reads DSGVTQTPKHLITATGQRVTLRCSPRSGDLSVYWYQQSLDQGLQFLIQYYNGEERAKGNILERFSAQQFPDLHSELNLSSLELGDSALYFCASNPRGVQETQYFGPGTRLLVL.

This CDR3 is CASSQLAVRSIETQYF. The CDR3 bases are TGTGCCAGCAGCCAACTAGCGGTCAGATCTATCGAGACCCAGTACTTC. The chain carries TRBV11-2 and TRBJ2-5; 8 bases map to TRBD2. Trimming removed 5 bases from V and 5 bases from J; junction bases left unmatched: 13. The CDR3 covers 16 residues. Germline assignment: CDR1 SGHAT and CDR2 FQNNGV.

CDR3 protein: CASSPSGLGNTIYF. The CDR3 DNA sequence: TGTGCCAGCAGCCCCTCGGGACTTGGAAACACCATATATTTT. V is TRBV2 and J is TRBJ1-3; the D gene is possibly TRBD1 (5 bases). V lost 6 bases to trimming and J lost 3 bases, with 12 bases between them. CDR3 length: 14 residues. Germline V lookup: CDR1 SNHLY, CDR2 FYNNEI. The variable domain in full, completed from reference TRBV2 and TRBJ1-3, reads EPEVTQTPSHQVTQMGQEVILRCVPISNHLYFYWYRQILGQKVEFLVSFYNNEISEKSEIFDDQFSVERPDGSNFTLKIRSTKLEDSAMYFCASSPSGLGNTIYFGEGSWLTVV.

V and J are TRBV5-1 and TRBJ2-1, with a tentative D call TRBD2 (6 bases). The CDR3 totals 14 residues. CDR1 SGHRS and CDR2 YFSETQ come from the germline V gene. The V and J ends lost 7 bases and 2 bases respectively, with 13 bases between them. The CDR3 sequence is CASGESGPYNEQFF. In DNA form, the CDR3 reads TGCGCCAGCGGGGAAAGCGGGCCCTACAATGAGCAGTTCTTC.

The chain combines TRBV9 with TRBJ1-4, with TRBD1 matching over 8 bases. The germline CDR1 and CDR2 sequences are SGDLS and YYNGEE. The J segment lost 6 bases and the V segment lost 3 bases, leaving 7 bases of the junction unmatched. This CDR3 spans 15 amino acids. The CDR3, as DNA: TGTGCCAGCAGCGCAGGGGACAGGCTTTATGAAAAACTGTTTTTT. Its protein product is CASSAGDRLYEKLFF.

This chain links TRBV30 with TRBJ2-7; 7 bases are a match to TRBD1. Germline CDR1 is GTSNPN and CDR2 is SVGIG (reference sequence). The CDR3 totals 15 residues. Trimming removed 0 bases from V and 4 bases from J; junction bases left unmatched: 9. As DNA, the CDR3 is TGTGCCTGGAGTGTACCGGGACAGTTCCGATACGAGCAGTACTTC. Its translation: CAWSVPGQFRYEQYF.

This clone was observed a handful of times. V is TRBV28 and J is TRBJ1-6, with D maybe TRBD1 (5 bases). The V gene lost 6 bases and the J gene lost 6 bases, with 15 bases spanning the gap. CDR3 size: 15 residues. The V gene's germline CDR1 is MDHEN and CDR2 SYDVKM. For the CDR3, the DNA is TGTGCCAGCAGGCCGGCGGGTGGGGGTAATTCACCCCTCCACTTT. It translates to CASRPAGGGNSPLHF.

Remarks on this clone: This specimen includes other DNA sequences encoding the same CDR3. The chain couples TRBV11-2 to TRBJ2-1; TRBD2 agrees at 16 bases. With 3 bases clipped from V and 7 bases from J, the junction kept 3 bases outside the gene matches. Germline assignment: CDR1 SGHAT and CDR2 FQNNGV. This CDR3 region has 16 residues. The CDR3 here is CASSLGLAGGGNEQFF. CDR3 coding DNA: TGTGCCAGCAGCTTGGGACTAGCGGGAGGGGGGAATGAGCAGTTCTTC.